What follows are 25 T cell receptor beta chains derived from one specimen sequenced in a study of blood T cell repertoires in COVID-19. Repertoires were generated with immunoSEQ multiplex PCR, while TCRdb's copy carries only in-frame clones and drops some. The data show approximately 100,000 clones, over 75% seen once. The specimen was peripheral blood. These receptors all stem from a woman aged 80 or older with acute or convalescent COVID-19.

This rearrangement joins TRBV6-5 to TRBJ2-2, with D unresolved. V lost 6 bases and J lost 7, with 9 bases in between. CDR1 MNHEY and CDR2 SVGAGI come from the germline V gene. This CDR3 is built from 12 residues. The CDR3 loop is CASRAQNGELFF. CDR3 DNA: TGTGCCAGCAGGGCCCAAAACGGGGAGCTGTTTTTT.

The rearrangement uses TRBV10-3 and TRBJ2-3; 13 bases match TRBD2. The CDR3 runs 14 residues. Losses at the gene ends were 10 bases for V and 4 bases for J; bases not matched to a gene: 5. Germline CDR1 is ENHRY and CDR2 is SYGVKD. The DNA of the CDR3 is TGTGCCACCACTAGCGGGGGGGTTCCAGATACGCAGTATTTT. Its protein is CATTSGGVPDTQYF.

The chain has TRBV18 and TRBJ2-6, with TRBD1 matching 8 bases. Looked up from germline, CDR1 is KGHSH and CDR2 is LQKENI. The V and J ends lost 0 bases and 1 base, in that order; junction bases with no gene match: 5. The length of the CDR3 is 18 residues. The CDR3 sequence is CASSPPGQGVSGANVLTF. CDR3 nucleotides: TGTGCCAGCTCACCACCAGGACAGGGTGTGTCTGGGGCCAACGTCCTGACTTTC.

This chain links TRBV9 with TRBJ2-6, with 11 nucleotides matching TRBD2. Losses at the gene ends were 0 bases for V and 6 bases for J; bases not matched to a gene: 2. The CDR3 consists of 16 residues. CDR1 is SGDLS and CDR2 is YYNGEE in the germline V gene. The CDR3 spells CASSVGSGGEANVLTF. The DNA of the CDR3 is TGTGCCAGCAGCGTAGGTAGCGGGGGGGAGGCCAACGTCCTGACTTTC.

The genes are TRBV5-6 and TRBJ2-7; 7 bases are a match to TRBD1. This CDR3 is 15 amino acids long. Germline V gene data show CDR1 as SGHDT and CDR2 as YYEEEE. V gave up 0 bases and J gave up 1 base; unmatched junction bases: 4. CDR3 region: CASSLADRDSYEQYF. DNA of the CDR3: TGTGCCAGCAGCTTGGCTGACAGGGATTCCTACGAGCAGTACTTC.

The chain couples TRBV7-9 to TRBJ1-2; TRBD1 agrees at 8 bases. The CDR3 spans 13 residues. V lost 5 bases and J lost 4; bases outside the gene matches: 3. Germline CDR1 is SEHNR and CDR2 is FQNEAQ (reference sequence). The CDR3: CASSQGQAYGYTF. The CDR3 bases are TGTGCCAGCAGCCAGGGACAGGCCTATGGCTACACCTTC. Filled out from reference TRBV7-9 and TRBJ1-2, the complete variable domain reads DTGVSQNPRHKITKRGQNVTFRCDPISEHNRLYWYRQTLGQGPEFLTYFQNEAQLEKSRLLSDRFSAERPKGSFSTLEIQRTEQGDSAMYLCASSQGQAYGYTFGSGTRLTVV.

The V gene is TRBV27, the J gene TRBJ2-7; possibly TRBD1 for D (5 bases). V lost 2 bases and J 2 bases, leaving 10 bases between the germline ends. This CDR3 is 14 amino acids long. Germline lookup yields CDR1 MNHEY and CDR2 SMNVEV (reference sequence). The CDR3 loop is CASSLQGIPYEQYF. DNA for the CDR3: TGTGCCAGCAGTTTACAGGGAATTCCCTACGAGCAGTACTTC.

The chain combines TRBV18 with TRBJ1-2; D call uncertain. V lost 0 bases and J 5 bases, leaving 10 bases between the germline ends. The length of the CDR3 is 14 residues. Germline CDR1 KGHSH, CDR2 LQKENI. The DNA for the CDR3 is TGTGCCAGCTCACCACCGAACCTCGGGTATGGCTACACCTTC. Translated, it gives CASSPPNLGYGYTF.

The chain employs TRBV27 and TRBJ2-4; TRBD1 aligns across 9 bases. The V gene's germline CDR1 is MNHEY and CDR2 SMNVEV (reference sequence). Germline trimming cut 0 bases from V and 7 bases from J; bases unmatched to any gene: 4. This CDR3 region has 15 residues. The CDR3 region is CASSLSGTGRNIQYF. The CDR3 nucleotides read TGTGCCAGCAGTTTATCTGGGACAGGGCGGAACATTCAGTACTTC.

The genes are TRBV28 and TRBJ1-6; D ambiguous. CDR1 and CDR2 (germline): MDHEN, SYDVKM. The CDR3 contains 15 residues. With 0 bases removed from V and 10 bases from J, the gap between germline ends came to 13 bases. CDR3 amino acids: CASSLWQETGSPLHF. CDR3 DNA: TGTGCCAGCAGTTTATGGCAGGAAACGGGGTCACCCCTCCACTTT. Drawing the rest from reference TRBV28 and TRBJ1-6, the complete variable domain is DVKVTQSSRYLVKRTGEKVFLECVQDMDHENMFWYRQDPGLGLRLIYFSYDVKMKEKGDIPEGYSVSREKKERFSLILESASTNQTSMYLCASSLWQETGSPLHFGNGTRLTVT.

The V and J genes are TRBV19 and TRBJ2-7, with 10 bases identical to TRBD1. The CDR3 extends over 17 amino acids. Germline loops: CDR1 LNHDA, CDR2 SQIVND (reference sequence). Trimming at V came to 1 base and at J to 3 bases, leaving 9 bases not matched to a gene. The CDR3 spells CASSIGAPGQGNYEQYF. As DNA, the CDR3 is TGTGCCAGTAGTATAGGGGCCCCGGGACAGGGGAACTACGAGCAGTACTTC.

This clone was detected once. V and J are TRBV18 and TRBJ1-3; no definite D call. Trimming cost V 1 base and J 0 bases, with 16 bases left between them. The length of the CDR3 is 18 residues. CDR1 KGHSH and CDR2 LQKENI come from the germline V gene. Here the CDR3 DNA reads TGTGCCAGCTCACCACGGCTACAGACGGTGAGCTCTGGAAACACCATATATTTT. This codes for CASSPRLQTVSSGNTIYF.

The rearrangement links TRBV2 to TRBJ1-2, with no clear D. The CDR3 runs to 13 residues. Trimming took off 5 bases at V and 0 bases at J, with 7 bases between the two ends. From germline, CDR1 is SNHLY and CDR2 FYNNEI. This CDR3 is CASSLAANYGYTF. CDR3 coding DNA: TGTGCCAGCAGTTTGGCAGCTAACTATGGCTACACCTTC.

On this clone: One end of the junction varies from germline; a read error may be responsible. The rearrangement uses TRBV28 and TRBJ2-3; a weak D match, TRBD2 (6 bases). This CDR3 has 12 amino acids. CDR1 and CDR2 (germline): MDHEN, SYDVKM. The CDR3: CASSFNGGIAHF. In DNA form, the CDR3 reads TGTGCCAGCAGTTTCAATGGCGGGATCGCGCATTTT.

This chain connects TRBV19 to TRBJ2-3; weak D call: TRBD1 (5 bases). With 3 bases removed from V and 2 bases from J, the gap between germline ends came to 15 bases. Germline-derived CDR1 and CDR2 are LNHDA and SQIVND (reference sequence). This CDR3 is built from 16 residues. The DNA for the CDR3 is TGTGCCAGTAGTATCGACAGAGGTAGGGTCACAGATACGCAGTATTTT. It encodes CASSIDRGRVTDTQYF.

CDR3 loop: CASSLRTPTEAFF. As DNA, the CDR3 is TGTGCCAGTAGTCTCAGGACTCCCACTGAAGCTTTCTTT. The V gene is TRBV19, the J gene TRBJ1-1; D gene ambiguous. CDR1 LNHDA and CDR2 SQIVND come from the germline V gene (reference sequence). The CDR3 has 13 amino acids. The V end lost 5 bases, the J end lost 4 bases, and 11 bases lay between the germline ends.

This chain uses TRBV7-9 with TRBJ2-7; the D gene is possibly TRBD1 (6 bases). CDR1 is SEHNR and CDR2 is FQNEAQ in the germline V gene (reference sequence). The CDR3 contains 16 residues. The V and J ends lost 8 bases and 0 bases respectively, with 20 bases between them. The CDR3, as DNA: TGTGCCAGCTTGGGCATCCGGGACAAAAACTCCTACGAGCAGTACTTC. The encoded protein is CASLGIRDKNSYEQYF.

The chain combines TRBV6-6 with TRBJ1-2; the match to TRBD1 covers 10 bases. Germline CDR1 and CDR2: MNHNY and SVGAGI (reference sequence). J lost 8 bases, V lost 2 bases, and 2 bases had no gene match. This CDR3 spans 13 amino acids. CDR3 amino acids: CASSYGDRGGYTF. The CDR3 DNA is TGTGCCAGCAGTTACGGGGACAGGGGCGGCTACACCTTC.

The chain combines TRBV15 with TRBJ2-7, with 12 bases fitting TRBD2. With 5 bases clipped from V and 2 bases from J, the junction kept 1 base outside the gene matches. CDR1 is LNHNV and CDR2 is YYDKDF in the germline V gene (reference sequence). The CDR3 is 14 amino acids. CDR3 sequence reads: CATSASGGAYEQYF. The CDR3 region has the DNA TGTGCCACCAGCGCTAGCGGGGGGGCCTACGAGCAGTACTTC.

This clone has a handful of counts. V and J are TRBV29-1 and TRBJ1-5; no clear D. CDR1 is SQVTM, CDR2 ANQGSEA, per germline. V lost 4 bases to trimming and J lost 6 bases, with 13 bases between them. CDR3 length: 13 amino acids. The chain's CDR3 is CSVGGEAGQPQHF. DNA for the CDR3: TGCAGCGTTGGGGGAGAGGCAGGTCAGCCCCAGCATTTT. Full variable domain (rest looked up from reference TRBV29-1 and TRBJ1-5): SAVISQKPSRDICQRGTSLTIQCQVDSQVTMMFWYRQQPGQSLTLIATANQGSEATYESGFVIDKFPISRPNLTFSTLTVSNMSPEDSSIYLCSVGGEAGQPQHFGDGTRLSIL.

The chain is built from TRBV19 and TRBJ1-1; a weak D match, TRBD1 (6 bases). In germline, CDR1 is LNHDA, CDR2 SQIVND (reference sequence). There are 15 residues in the CDR3. Trimming cost V 9 bases and J 0 bases, with 17 bases left between them. The CDR3 bases are TGTGCCAGCAAAACAGGGTGGGGGTTGAACACTGAAGCTTTCTTT. It yields the protein CASKTGWGLNTEAFF.

V and J are TRBV29-1 and TRBJ1-2; 7 bases align to TRBD1. This CDR3 is 15 amino acids long. The J segment lost 8 bases and the V segment lost 5 bases, leaving 17 bases of the junction unmatched. Germline V gene lookup returns CDR1 SQVTM and CDR2 ANQGSEA. CDR3 in amino acids: CSVYSLTGLNWGYTF. The DNA for the CDR3 is TGCAGCGTTTACAGTTTGACAGGGCTTAATTGGGGCTACACCTTC.

This sequence joins TRBV18 and TRBJ2-5; no definite D call. Trimming stripped 6 bases from V and 5 bases from J, with 10 bases between. The CDR3 contains 12 residues. In germline, CDR1 is KGHSH, CDR2 LQKENI. The CDR3, as DNA: TGTGCCAGCTCCACCATTAGCGAGACCCAGTACTTC. Translating gives CASSTISETQYF.

This sequence joins TRBV3-1 (or the pseudogene TRBV3-2) and TRBJ1-2; a weak D match, TRBD1 (5 bases). CDR3 length: 18 amino acids. CDR1 LGHDT and CDR2 YNNKEL come from the germline V gene (reference sequence). V shed 1 base and J shed 6 bases, with 24 bases lying between them. The CDR3 nucleotides are TGTGCCAGCAGCCAAGGGCTGACGCGGGTAAAGCGGGGGGATGGCTACACCTTC. Protein: CASSQGLTRVKRGDGYTF.

Details on this clone: The sample has other DNA sequences that encode this CDR3 too. This sequence joins TRBV5-1 and TRBJ1-2, with 8 bases fitting TRBD1. Unmatched junction bases numbered 5, after V lost 1 base and J lost 3 bases. Germline V lookup: CDR1 SGHRS, CDR2 YFSETQ. The length of the CDR3 is 15 residues. The CDR3 DNA reads as TGCGCCAGCAGCTTGACAGGGGGTTGGGACTATGGCTACACCTTC. Translating it yields CASSLTGGWDYGYTF.